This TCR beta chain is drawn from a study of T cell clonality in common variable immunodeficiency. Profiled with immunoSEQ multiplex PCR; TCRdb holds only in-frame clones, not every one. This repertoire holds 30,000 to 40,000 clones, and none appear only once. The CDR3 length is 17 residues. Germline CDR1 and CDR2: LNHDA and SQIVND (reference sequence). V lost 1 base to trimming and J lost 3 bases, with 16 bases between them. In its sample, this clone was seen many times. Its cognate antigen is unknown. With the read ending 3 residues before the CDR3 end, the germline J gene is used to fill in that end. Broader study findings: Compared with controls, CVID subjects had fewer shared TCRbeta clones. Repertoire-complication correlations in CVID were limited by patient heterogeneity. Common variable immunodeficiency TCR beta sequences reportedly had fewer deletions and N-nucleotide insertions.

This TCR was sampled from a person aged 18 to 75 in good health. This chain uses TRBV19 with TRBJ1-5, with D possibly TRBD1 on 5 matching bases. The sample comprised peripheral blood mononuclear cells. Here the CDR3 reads CASSIASERGYNQPQHF. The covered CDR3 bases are TGTGCCAGTAGTATAGCGAGCGAAAGGGGATACAATCAGCCC.